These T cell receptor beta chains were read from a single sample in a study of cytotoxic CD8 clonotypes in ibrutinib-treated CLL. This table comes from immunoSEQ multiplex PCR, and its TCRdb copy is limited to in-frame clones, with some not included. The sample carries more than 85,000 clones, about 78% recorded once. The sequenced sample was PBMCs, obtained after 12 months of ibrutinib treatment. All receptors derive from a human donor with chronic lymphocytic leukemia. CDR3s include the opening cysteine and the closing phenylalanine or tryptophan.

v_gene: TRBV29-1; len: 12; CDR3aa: CSVWEGDEKLFF
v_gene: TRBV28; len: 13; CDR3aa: CASSLSGNYGYTF
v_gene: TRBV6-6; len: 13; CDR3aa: CASSDRRPYGYTF
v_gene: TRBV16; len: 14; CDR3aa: CASSREEGHSEQYF
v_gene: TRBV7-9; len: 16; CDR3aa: CASSLGPSRSSYEQYF
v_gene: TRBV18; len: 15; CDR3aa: CASAGQLGAGNTIYF
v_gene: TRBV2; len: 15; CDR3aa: CASRTPNSGANVLTF
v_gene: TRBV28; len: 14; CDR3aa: CASSSGTANTEAFF
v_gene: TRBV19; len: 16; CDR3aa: CASSPYSGGEADTQYF
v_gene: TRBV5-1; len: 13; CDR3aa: CASSYGLGNEQFF
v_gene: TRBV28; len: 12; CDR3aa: CASSLYAYEQYF
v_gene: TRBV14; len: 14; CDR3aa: CASSSQRGTDTQYF
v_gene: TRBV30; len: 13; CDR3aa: CAWSQGKVTEAFF
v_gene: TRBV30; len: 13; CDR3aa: CAWEGQGGTEAFF
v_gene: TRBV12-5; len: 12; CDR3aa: CASGTQGYEQYF
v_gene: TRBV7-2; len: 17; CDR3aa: CASSLQGSGGGSYEQYF
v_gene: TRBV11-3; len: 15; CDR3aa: CASSDQGASLETQYF